This T cell receptor (beta chain) emerged from a study of metastatic and nonmetastatic thyroid tumors. Overall study: Comparison of repertoires was carried out across blood and tumor or nodule tissue from malignant and benign thyroid patients. Study-wide results and limits: Compared with benign nodules, malignant thyroid tumors were reported to have significantly higher TCR beta diversity in both blood and tumor.

Trimming shortened V by 2 bases and J by 6 bases, and 5 bases separated the two germline ends. There are 12 residues in the CDR3. Germline lookup yields CDR1 SGHRS and CDR2 YFSETQ. With regard to this clone: Its antigen is not known.

The authors' processing: Construction of a distant-metastasis classifier for papillary thyroid cancer relied on CDR3 differences across clinicopathological groups. TCRdb ran MiXCR on the PCR reads. The V and J calls here are based on TCRdb, not the publication. The sample yields over 30,000 clones, 30% to 40% seen once. Thyroid surgery was preceded by no treatment in any patient. The sequence derives from a female donor with papillary thyroid cancer or a benign thyroid nodule (not recorded which). Some clones in this sample may be carry-over from other donors' samples. The chain combines TRBV5-1 with TRBJ2-2; the D is unclear. Material for sequencing was tumor tissue. CDR3 residues: CASSFTAGELFF. The CDR3 DNA sequence: TGCGCCAGCAGCTTTACGGCCGGGGAGCTGTTTTTT.